A single sample gave rise to the 3 T cell receptor beta chains below, sequenced in a study of OX40 agonist ivuxolimab in advanced cancers. TCRdb's table, derived via immunoSEQ multiplex PCR, lists solely in-frame clones and lacks some. The data contain some 27,000 clones, 80% to 90% of them seen just once; the ten biggest clones take up more than 12%. The sample consisted of CD4+ or CD8+ T cells sorted from blood, taken in a trial of the OX40 agonist ivuxolimab. Receptors were obtained from an adult with an advanced solid tumor such as melanoma, head and neck, liver or kidney cancer.

The genes are TRBV27 and TRBJ2-7; 7 bases map to TRBD1. Per germline, CDR1 MNHEY and CDR2 SMNVEV (reference sequence). The V gene end was trimmed by 2 bases and the J gene end by 3 bases; junction bases not matched to a gene: 1. CDR3 size: 13 residues. The CDR3 DNA reads TGTGCCAGCAGTTTAAGACAGGGCTACGAGCAGTACTTC. Translated, it gives CASSLRQGYEQYF.

The rearrangement links TRBV4-2 to TRBJ2-7; 9 nucleotides line up with TRBD2. V was clipped by 1 base and J by 5 bases; unmatched bases: 3. The CDR3 sequence is 14 residues long. The germline V gene has CDR1 LGHNA and CDR2 YNFKEQ. Written as DNA, the CDR3 is TGTGCCAGCAGCCAAGTTGGCGGGAGGGACGAGCAGTACTTC. This gives the protein CASSQVGGRDEQYF.

CDR3 coding DNA: TGTGCCAGCAGTTTACCGACAGGGAGCTCCTACAATGAGCAGTTCTTC. This codes for CASSLPTGSSYNEQFF. The rearrangement uses TRBV27 and TRBJ2-1; 7 bases align to TRBD1. The junction had 4 bases not matched to a gene; V was cut back by 2 bases and J by 0 bases. This CDR3 is built from 16 residues. Per germline, CDR1 MNHEY and CDR2 SMNVEV (reference sequence).